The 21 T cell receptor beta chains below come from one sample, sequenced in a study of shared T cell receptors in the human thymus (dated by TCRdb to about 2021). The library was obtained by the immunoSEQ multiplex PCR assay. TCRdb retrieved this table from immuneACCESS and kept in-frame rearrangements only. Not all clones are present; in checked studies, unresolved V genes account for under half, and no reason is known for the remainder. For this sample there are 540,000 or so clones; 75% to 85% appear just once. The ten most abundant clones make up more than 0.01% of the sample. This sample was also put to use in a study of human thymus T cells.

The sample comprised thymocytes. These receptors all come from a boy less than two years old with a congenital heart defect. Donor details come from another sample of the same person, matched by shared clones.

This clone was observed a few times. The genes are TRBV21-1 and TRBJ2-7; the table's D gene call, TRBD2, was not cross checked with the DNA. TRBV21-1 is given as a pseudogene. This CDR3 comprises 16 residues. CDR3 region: CASSAVSLAVTYEQYF. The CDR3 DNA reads TGTGCCAGCAGCGCGGTCAGCCTAGCGGTAACCTACGAGCAGTACTTC.

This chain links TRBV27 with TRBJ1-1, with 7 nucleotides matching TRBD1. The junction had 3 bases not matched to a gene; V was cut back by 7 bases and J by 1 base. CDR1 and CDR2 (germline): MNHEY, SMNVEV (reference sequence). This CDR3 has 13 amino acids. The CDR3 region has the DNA TGTGCCAGCAAATGGACAGGGAACACTGAAGCTTTCTTT. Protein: CASKWTGNTEAFF.

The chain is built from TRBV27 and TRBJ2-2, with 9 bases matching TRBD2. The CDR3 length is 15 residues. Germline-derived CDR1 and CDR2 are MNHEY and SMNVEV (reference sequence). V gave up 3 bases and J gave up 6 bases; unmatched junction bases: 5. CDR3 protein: CASSFGSGSAGELFF. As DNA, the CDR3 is TGTGCCAGCAGTTTTGGTAGCGGGAGTGCCGGGGAGCTGTTTTTT.

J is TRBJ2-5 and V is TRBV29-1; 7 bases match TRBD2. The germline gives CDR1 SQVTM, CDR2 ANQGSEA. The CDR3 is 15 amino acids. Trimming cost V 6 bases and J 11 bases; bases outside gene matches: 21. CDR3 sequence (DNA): TGCAGCGTCGTGCGGGCCACCCATCCACCGCGGGAGCAGTACTTC. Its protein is CSVVRATHPPREQYF.

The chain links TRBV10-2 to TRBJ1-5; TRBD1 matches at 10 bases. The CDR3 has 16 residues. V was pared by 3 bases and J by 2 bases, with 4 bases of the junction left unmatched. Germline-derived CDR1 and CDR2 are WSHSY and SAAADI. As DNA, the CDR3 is TGCGCCAGCAGTGATCGGGACAGGGGTGGCAATCAGCCCCAGCATTTT. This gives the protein CASSDRDRGGNQPQHF.

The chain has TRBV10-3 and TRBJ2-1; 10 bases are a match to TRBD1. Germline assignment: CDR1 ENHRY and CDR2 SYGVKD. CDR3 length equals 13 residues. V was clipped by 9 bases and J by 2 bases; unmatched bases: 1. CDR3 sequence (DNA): TGTGCCATTGGACAGGGGGCCTACAATGAGCAGTTCTTC. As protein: CAIGQGAYNEQFF.

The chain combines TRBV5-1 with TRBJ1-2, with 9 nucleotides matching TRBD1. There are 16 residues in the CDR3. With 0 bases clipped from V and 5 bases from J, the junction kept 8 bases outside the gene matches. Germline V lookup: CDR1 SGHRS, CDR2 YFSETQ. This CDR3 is CASSLGDRAGRYGYTF. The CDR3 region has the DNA TGCGCCAGCAGCTTGGGGGACAGGGCGGGAAGATATGGCTACACCTTC.

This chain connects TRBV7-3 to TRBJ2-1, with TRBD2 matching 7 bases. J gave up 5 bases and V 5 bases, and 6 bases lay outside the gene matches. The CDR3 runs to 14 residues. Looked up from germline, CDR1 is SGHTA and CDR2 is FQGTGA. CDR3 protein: CASSPGLENNEQFF. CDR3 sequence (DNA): TGTGCCAGCAGCCCCGGACTAGAGAACAATGAGCAGTTCTTC.

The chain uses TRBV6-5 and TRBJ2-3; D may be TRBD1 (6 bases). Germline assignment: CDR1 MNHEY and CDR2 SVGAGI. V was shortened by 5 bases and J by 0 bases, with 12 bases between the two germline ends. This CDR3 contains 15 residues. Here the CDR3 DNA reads TGTGCCAGCAGTAAGACAGGCTCTAGCACAGATACGCAGTATTTT. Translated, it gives CASSKTGSSTDTQYF.

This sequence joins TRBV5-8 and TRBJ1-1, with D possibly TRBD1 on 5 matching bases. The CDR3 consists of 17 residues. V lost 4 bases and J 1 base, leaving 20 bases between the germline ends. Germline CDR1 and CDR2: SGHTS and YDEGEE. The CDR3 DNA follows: TGTGCCAGCAGCCCCTGCCTAAAGGCCGGGGGGAACACTGAAGCTTTCTTT. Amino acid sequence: CASSPCLKAGGNTEAFF.

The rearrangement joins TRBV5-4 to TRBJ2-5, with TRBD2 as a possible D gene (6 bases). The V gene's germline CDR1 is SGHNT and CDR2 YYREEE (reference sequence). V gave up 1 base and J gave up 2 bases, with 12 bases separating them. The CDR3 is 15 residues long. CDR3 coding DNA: TGTGCCAGCAGCTTGTCGGGACTTCCACAAGAGACCCAGTACTTC. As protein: CASSLSGLPQETQYF.

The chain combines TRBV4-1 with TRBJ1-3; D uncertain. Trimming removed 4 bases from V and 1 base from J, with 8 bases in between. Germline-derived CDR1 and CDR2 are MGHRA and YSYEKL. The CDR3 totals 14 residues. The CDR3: CASSPVESGNTIYF. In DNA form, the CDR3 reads TGCGCCAGCAGCCCGGTTGAGTCTGGAAACACCATATATTTT.

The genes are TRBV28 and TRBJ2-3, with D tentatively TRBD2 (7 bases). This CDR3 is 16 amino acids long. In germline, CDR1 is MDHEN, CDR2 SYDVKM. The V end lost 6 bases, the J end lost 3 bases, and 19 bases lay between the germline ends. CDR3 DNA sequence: TGTGCCAGCAGGGGGGGCGGCGGGAGTTCGACAGATACGCAGTATTTT. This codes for CASRGGGGSSTDTQYF.

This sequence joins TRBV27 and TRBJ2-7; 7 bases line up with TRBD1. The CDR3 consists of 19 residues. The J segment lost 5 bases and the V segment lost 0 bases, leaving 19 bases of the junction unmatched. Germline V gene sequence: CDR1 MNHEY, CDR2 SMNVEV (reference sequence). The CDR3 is CASSLSKLMTGRHTNEQYF. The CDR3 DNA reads TGTGCCAGCAGTTTATCGAAATTAATGACAGGGAGACATACGAACGAGCAGTACTTC.

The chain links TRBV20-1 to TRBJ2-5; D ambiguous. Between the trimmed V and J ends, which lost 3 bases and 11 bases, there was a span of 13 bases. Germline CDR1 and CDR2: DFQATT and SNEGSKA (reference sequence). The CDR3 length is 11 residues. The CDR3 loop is CSASERTEQYF. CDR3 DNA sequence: TGCAGTGCTAGCGAGCGCACGGAGCAGTACTTC.

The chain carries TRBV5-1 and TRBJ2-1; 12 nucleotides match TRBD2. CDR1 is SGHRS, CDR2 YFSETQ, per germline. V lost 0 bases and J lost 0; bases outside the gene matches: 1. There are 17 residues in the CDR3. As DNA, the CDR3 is TGCGCCAGCAGCTTGGGACTAGCGGGAGCCTCCTACAATGAGCAGTTCTTC. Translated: CASSLGLAGASYNEQFF.

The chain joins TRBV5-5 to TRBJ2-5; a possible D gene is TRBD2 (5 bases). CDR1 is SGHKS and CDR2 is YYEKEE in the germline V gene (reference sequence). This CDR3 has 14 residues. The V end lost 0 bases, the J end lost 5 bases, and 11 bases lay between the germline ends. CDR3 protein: CASSLVWGEETQYF. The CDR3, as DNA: TGTGCCAGCAGCTTGGTTTGGGGAGAGGAGACCCAGTACTTC.

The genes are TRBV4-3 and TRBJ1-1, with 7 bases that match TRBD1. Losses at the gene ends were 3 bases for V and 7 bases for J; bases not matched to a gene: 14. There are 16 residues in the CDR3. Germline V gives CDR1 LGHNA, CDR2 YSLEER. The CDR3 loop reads CASSHLMTGPYDEAFF. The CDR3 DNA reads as TGCGCCAGCAGCCATCTGATGACAGGGCCGTATGATGAAGCTTTCTTT.

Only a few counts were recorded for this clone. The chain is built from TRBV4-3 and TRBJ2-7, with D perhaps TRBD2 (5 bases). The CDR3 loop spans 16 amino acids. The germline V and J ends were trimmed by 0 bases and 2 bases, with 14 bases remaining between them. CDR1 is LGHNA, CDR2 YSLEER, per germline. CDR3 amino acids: CASSQEMRARAYEQYF. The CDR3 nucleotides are TGCGCCAGCAGCCAAGAGATGAGGGCCCGGGCCTACGAGCAGTACTTC.

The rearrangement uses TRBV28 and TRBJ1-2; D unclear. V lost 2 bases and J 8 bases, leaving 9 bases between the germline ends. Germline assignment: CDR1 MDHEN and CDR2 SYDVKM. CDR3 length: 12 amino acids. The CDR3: CASSLMRGGYTF. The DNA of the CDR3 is TGTGCCAGCAGTTTAATGCGGGGAGGCTACACCTTC.

This CDR3 is CASSQGDRSRNQPQHF. CDR3 nucleotides: TGTGCCAGCAGCCAAGGGGACAGGAGTCGCAATCAGCCCCAGCATTTT. The J gene is TRBJ1-5, the V gene TRBV4-2; 8 bases match TRBD1. The CDR3 loop spans 16 amino acids. The germline V gene encodes CDR1 LGHNA and CDR2 YNFKEQ. The junction had 4 bases not matched to a gene; V was cut back by 1 base and J by 2 bases.